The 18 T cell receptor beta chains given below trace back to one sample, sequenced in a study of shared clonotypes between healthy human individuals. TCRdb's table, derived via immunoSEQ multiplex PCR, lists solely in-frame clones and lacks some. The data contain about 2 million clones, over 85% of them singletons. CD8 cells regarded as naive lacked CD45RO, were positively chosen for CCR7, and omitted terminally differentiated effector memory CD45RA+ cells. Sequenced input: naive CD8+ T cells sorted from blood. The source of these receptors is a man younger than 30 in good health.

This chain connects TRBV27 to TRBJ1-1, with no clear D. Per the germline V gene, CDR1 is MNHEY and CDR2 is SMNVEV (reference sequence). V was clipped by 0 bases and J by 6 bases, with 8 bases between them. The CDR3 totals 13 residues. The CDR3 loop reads CASSLSGIPEAFF. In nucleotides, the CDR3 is TGTGCCAGCAGTTTATCGGGTATACCTGAAGCTTTCTTT.

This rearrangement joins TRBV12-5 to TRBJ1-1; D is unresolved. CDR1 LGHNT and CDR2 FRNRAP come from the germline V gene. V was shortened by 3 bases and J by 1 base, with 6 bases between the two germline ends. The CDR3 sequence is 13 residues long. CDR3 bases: TGTGCTAGTGGTTTTGGAAGGAACACTGAAGCTTTCTTT. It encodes CASGFGRNTEAFF.

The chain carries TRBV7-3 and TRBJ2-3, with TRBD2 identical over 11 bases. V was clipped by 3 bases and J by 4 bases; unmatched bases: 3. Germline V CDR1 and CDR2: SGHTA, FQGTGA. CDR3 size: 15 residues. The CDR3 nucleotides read TGTGCCAGCAGCTTGGGACTAGCGGATTCAGATACGCAGTATTTT. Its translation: CASSLGLADSDTQYF.

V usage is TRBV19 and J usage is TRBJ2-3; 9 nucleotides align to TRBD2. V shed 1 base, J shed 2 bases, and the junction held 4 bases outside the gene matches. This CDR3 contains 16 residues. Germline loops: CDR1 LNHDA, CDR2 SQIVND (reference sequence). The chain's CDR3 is CASSIGLADPTDTQYF. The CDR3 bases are TGTGCCAGTAGTATAGGACTAGCGGACCCCACAGATACGCAGTATTTT.

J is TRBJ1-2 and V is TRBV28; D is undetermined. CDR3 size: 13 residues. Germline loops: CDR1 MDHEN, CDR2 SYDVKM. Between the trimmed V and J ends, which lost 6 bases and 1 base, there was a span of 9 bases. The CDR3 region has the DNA TGTGCCAGCAGGCGTACAGATAACTATGGCTACACCTTC. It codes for CASRRTDNYGYTF.

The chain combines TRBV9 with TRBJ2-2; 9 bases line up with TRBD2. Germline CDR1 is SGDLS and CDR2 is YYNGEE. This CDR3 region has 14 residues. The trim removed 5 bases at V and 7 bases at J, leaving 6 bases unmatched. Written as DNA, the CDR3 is TGTGCCAGCAGAGGTAGCGGGAGCCACGGGGAGCTGTTTTTT. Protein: CASRGSGSHGELFF.

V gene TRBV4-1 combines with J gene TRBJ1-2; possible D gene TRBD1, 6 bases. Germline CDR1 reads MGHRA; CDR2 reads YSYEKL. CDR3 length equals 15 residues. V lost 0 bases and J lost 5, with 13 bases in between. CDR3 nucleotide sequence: TGCGCCAGCAGCCAAGAGAGGGGGTCGGATTATGGCTACACCTTC. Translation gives CASSQERGSDYGYTF.

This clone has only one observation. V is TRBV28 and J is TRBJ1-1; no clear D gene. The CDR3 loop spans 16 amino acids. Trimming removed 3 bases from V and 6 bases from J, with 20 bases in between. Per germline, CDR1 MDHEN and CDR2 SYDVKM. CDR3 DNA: TGTGCCAGCAGTTTCCCCCCCCGGACCGGAGGCGCTGAAGCTTTCTTT. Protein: CASSFPPRTGGAEAFF.

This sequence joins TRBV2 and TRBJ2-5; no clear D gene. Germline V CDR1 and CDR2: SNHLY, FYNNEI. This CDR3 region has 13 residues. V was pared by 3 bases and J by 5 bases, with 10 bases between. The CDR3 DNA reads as TGTGCCAGCAGTGACCCCTGGATGGAGACCCAGTACTTC. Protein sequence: CASSDPWMETQYF.

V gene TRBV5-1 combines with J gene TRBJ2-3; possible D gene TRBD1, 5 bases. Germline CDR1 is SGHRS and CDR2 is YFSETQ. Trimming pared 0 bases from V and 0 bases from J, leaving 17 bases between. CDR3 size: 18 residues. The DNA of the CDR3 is TGCGCCAGCAGCTTGGACTTAACAGGCCTGTCCAGCACAGATACGCAGTATTTT. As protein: CASSLDLTGLSSTDTQYF.

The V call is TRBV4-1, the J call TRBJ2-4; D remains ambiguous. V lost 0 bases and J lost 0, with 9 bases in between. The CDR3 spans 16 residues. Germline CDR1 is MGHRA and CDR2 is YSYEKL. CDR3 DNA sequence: TGCGCCAGCAGCCAAGAGCCAAAGGTAGCCAAAAACATTCAGTACTTC. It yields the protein CASSQEPKVAKNIQYF.

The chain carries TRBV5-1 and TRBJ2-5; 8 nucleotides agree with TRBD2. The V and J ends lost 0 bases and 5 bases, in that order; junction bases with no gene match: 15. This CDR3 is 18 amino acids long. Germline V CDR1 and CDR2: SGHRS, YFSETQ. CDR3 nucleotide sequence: TGCGCCAGCAGCTTGGCCCCGGAGGCAGCGGGAGTTTGGGAGACCCAGTACTTC. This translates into CASSLAPEAAGVWETQYF.

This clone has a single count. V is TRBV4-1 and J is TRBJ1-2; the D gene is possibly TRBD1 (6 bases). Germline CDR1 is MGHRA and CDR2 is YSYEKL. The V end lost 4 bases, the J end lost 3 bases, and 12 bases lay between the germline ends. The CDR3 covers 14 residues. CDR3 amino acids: CASSPGDIDYGYTF. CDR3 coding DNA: TGCGCCAGCAGCCCAGGGGATATCGACTATGGCTACACCTTC.

The CDR3 spells CSARQGANTEAFF. The CDR3 nucleotides are TGCAGCGCTCGACAGGGTGCGAACACTGAAGCTTTCTTT. This chain connects TRBV29-1 to TRBJ1-1, with 7 bases identical to TRBD1. Germline-derived CDR1 and CDR2 are SQVTM and ANQGSEA. The CDR3 spans 13 residues. Unmatched junction bases numbered 6, after V lost 7 bases and J lost 1 base.

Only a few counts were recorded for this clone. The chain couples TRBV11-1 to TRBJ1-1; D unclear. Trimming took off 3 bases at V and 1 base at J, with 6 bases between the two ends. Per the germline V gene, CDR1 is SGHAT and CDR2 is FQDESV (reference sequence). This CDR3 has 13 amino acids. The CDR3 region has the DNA TGTGCCAGCAGCTTCCAGGAGAACACTGAAGCTTTCTTT. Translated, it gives CASSFQENTEAFF. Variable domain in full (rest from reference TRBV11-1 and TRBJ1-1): EAEVAQSPRYKITEKSQAVAFWCDPISGHATLYWYRQILGQGPELLVQFQDESVVDDSQLPKDRFSAERLKGVDSTLKIQPAELGDSAMYLCASSFQENTEAFFGQGTRLTVV.

The CDR3, as DNA: TGTGCCTATGATGGCACAGCCCCCTACGAGCAGTACTTC. This translates into CAYDGTAPYEQYF. V gene TRBV30 combines with J gene TRBJ2-7; D not resolved. The CDR3 is 13 residues long. Germline V lookup: CDR1 GTSNPN, CDR2 SVGIG (reference sequence). Trimming took 7 bases from V and 2 from J, leaving 15 bases between them.

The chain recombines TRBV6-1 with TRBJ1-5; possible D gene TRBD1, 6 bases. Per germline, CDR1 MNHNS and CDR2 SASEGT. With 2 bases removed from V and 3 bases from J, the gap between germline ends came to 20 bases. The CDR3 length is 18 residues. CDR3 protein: CASSERGHGTEDNQPQHF. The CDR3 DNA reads TGTGCCAGCAGTGAACGGGGGCATGGGACGGAGGACAATCAGCCCCAGCATTTT.

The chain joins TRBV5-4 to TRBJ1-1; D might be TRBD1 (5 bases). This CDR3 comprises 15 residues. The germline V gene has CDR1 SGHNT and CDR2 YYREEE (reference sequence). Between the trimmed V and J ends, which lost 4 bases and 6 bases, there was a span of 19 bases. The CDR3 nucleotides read TGTGCCAGCAGCCCCCTGGGGGAAGAAGCCGCTGAAGCTTTCTTT. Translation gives CASSPLGEEAAEAFF.